The present T cell receptor beta chain was sequenced within a study of Ad26.COV2.S vaccination and SARS-CoV-2 variants. Assay used: immunoSEQ multiplex PCR; TCRdb lists only in-frame clones, some missing. The table lists over 110,000 clones, roughly 89% of them singletons, with approximately 5.1% in the top ten. CDR3 length equals 11 residues. Germline loops: CDR1 DFQATT, CDR2 SNEGSKA (reference sequence). The junction had 6 bases not matched to a gene; V was cut back by 5 bases and J by 10 bases. The specimen was peripheral blood, collected after recovery from COVID-19. This clonotype was obtained from a human donor who had recovered from COVID-19. The genes are TRBV20-1 and TRBJ1-1; the match to TRBD1 covers 8 bases. The CDR3 here is CSARRGQGAFF. The CDR3, as DNA: TGCAGTGCTCGTAGAGGACAGGGAGCTTTCTTT.